This TCR beta chain was obtained from a study of T cell responses to AZD1222 COVID-19 vaccine. At the level of the study: The study pooled second doses at about 4 or about 12 weeks. Study-level findings and limits: Compared with day 0, the breadth and depth of the Spike-specific TCR repertoire rose significantly after two doses of AZD1222. In the spike-specific TCR repertoire, nearly half reportedly target unmutated variant regions. Repertoires in all cases were sampled only once the peak T cell response had passed.

Between the trimmed V and J ends, which lost 3 bases and 0 bases, there was a span of 8 bases. Germline lookup yields CDR1 DFQATT and CDR2 SNEGSKA (reference sequence). The CDR3 totals 13 residues. Clones were sequenced by immunoSEQ multiplex PCR, and TCRdb holds only the in-frame ones, with some missing. The data hold about 120,000 clones, with approximately 90% observed a single time. To note about this clone: Antigen: not known.

The sequences come from peripheral blood, collected on day 0 of AZD1222 vaccination. The chain is built from TRBV20-1 and TRBJ1-1; no clear D. The receptor's source is an adult in good health. This chain's CDR3 is CSASSGVNTEAFF. The CDR3 DNA reads as TGCAGTGCTAGTTCAGGCGTGAACACTGAAGCTTTCTTT.